This T cell receptor beta chain appears in the sequencing data of a study of cytomegalovirus exposure and HLA in healthy donors. Points from the study as a whole: HLA alleles showed associations with 15,000 to 20,000 TCR beta sequences in a later analysis, at a 0.05 false discovery rate. There was a cluster of highly shared sequence variants that was likely a sequencing artifact.

V lost 3 bases to trimming and J lost 0 bases, with 12 bases between them. Per the germline V gene, CDR1 is SEHNR and CDR2 is FQNEAQ (reference sequence). The CDR3 sequence is 16 residues long. Use of 60 Vbeta and 13 Jbeta primers characterized the PCR. Method: immunoSEQ multiplex PCR; TCRdb's copy keeps in-frame clones and lacks some. The sample records 100,000 to 150,000 clones, roughly 70% being singletons. As to this clone: No antigen is known for it.

This sequence was found in a man aged 40-49 years in good health and CMV-seropositive. Sequenced sample: PBMCs. The genes are TRBV7-9 and TRBJ1-3; D unresolved. CDR3 DNA: TGTGCCAGCAGCTTGAATAAGCCTATCTCTGGAAACACCATATATTTT. Translated: CASSLNKPISGNTIYF.